The present T cell receptor beta chain was sequenced within a study of molecular identifiers for immune sequencing clone quantification. Regarding the study as a whole: Shared barcodes on identical TCR molecules could underestimate the sizes of highly expanded clones. Over 97% of effector molecules, yet under 1% of naive-cell molecules, were held by clones above 20 RNA copies.

Comment on this clonotype: The antigen is undetermined.

Naive CD8 T cell sorting was performed on the CD8+CD4-CCR7+CD45RA+ phenotype. The CDR3 has 14 residues. Germline values: CDR1 SGDLS, CDR2 YYNGEE. Trimming removed 0 bases from V and 6 bases from J, with 11 bases in between. Previously described methods and listed TCR primers were employed for the bulk TCR libraries. From the PCR reads, TCRdb called clonotypes with MiXCR, one entry per CDR3 protein. The sample carries around 460,000 distinct CDR3 sequences, roughly 24% recorded once. The receptor's source is a human donor in good health. Some libraries in this study had Jurkat cell RNA spiked in. V usage is TRBV9 and J usage is TRBJ2-3, with a tentative D call TRBD2 (6 bases). The sample comprised naive CD8+ T cells from blood, with Jurkat cell RNA spiked in. Subset here: FACS-sorted CD8+CD4-CCR7+CD45RA+ naive T cells. CDR3 in amino acids: CASSVDFLADTQYF. CDR3 coding DNA: TGTGCCAGCAGCGTAGATTTCCTAGCGGATACGCAGTATTTT. Full variable domain (missing parts from reference TRBV9 and TRBJ2-3): DSGVTQTPKHLITATGQRVTLRCSPRSGDLSVYWYQQSLDQGLQFLIQYYNGEERAKGNILERFSAQQFPDLHSELNLSSLELGDSALYFCASSVDFLADTQYFGPGTRLTVL.